The present T cell receptor (beta chain) was sequenced within a study of T cell responses to AZD1222 COVID-19 vaccine. The method was immunoSEQ multiplex PCR; TCRdb's version includes in-frame clones alone and lacks a portion of them. Here the sample spans tens of thousands of clones, approximately 91% being singletons. Germline lookup yields CDR1 MNHNS and CDR2 SASEGT. V shed 1 base and J shed 4 bases, with 17 bases lying between them. CDR3 length equals 16 residues. This receptor was identified in an adult in good health. V gene TRBV6-1 combines with J gene TRBJ2-7; D gene ambiguous. Sequencing used peripheral blood, obtained on day 0 of AZD1222 vaccination. For the CDR3, the DNA is TGTGCCAGCAGTGAAGTGACTCGAGGCGGCCCGTACGAGCAGTACTTC. It is translated as CASSEVTRGGPYEQYF.